Listed below are T cell receptor beta chains from one sample, sequenced in a study of blood T cell repertoires in COVID-19. This table comes from immunoSEQ multiplex PCR, and its TCRdb copy is limited to in-frame clones, with some not included. The sample shows around 240,000 clones, about 84% of them seen only once. The sample comprised PBMCs or T cells enriched from blood (not recorded which). Source of these receptors: a woman aged 50 to 60 who had recovered from COVID-19. Both conserved end residues are part of each CDR3. Each record gives: clone size, V gene, D gene, J gene, CDR3 protein, CDR3 DNA. A D gene is named only where the DNA matches it firmly. The listing skips clone size in some rows; elsewhere it reads once, few, many or a size class.

abundance: once; v_gene: TRBV7-8; d_gene: TRBD1; j_gene: TRBJ2-3; CDR3aa: CASSLPHRGRVDTQYF; CDR3nt: TGTGCCAGCAGCTTACCCCACAGGGGGCGGGTAGATACGCAGTATTTT
abundance: -; v_gene: TRBV5-1; d_gene: -; j_gene: TRBJ1-6; CDR3aa: CASTGGGDPLNSPLHF; CDR3nt: TGCGCCAGCACCGGCGGAGGGGATCCACTAAATTCACCCCTCCACTTT
abundance: few; v_gene: TRBV27; d_gene: TRBD2; j_gene: TRBJ2-7; CDR3aa: CASSRGLAESHYEQYF; CDR3nt: TGTGCCAGCAGTCGAGGACTAGCGGAGTCCCACTACGAGCAGTACTTC
abundance: -; v_gene: TRBV7-8; d_gene: -; j_gene: TRBJ1-5; CDR3aa: CASSLNRGGGNQPQHF; CDR3nt: TGTGCCAGCAGCTTGAACCGGGGCGGGGGCAATCAGCCCCAGCATTTT
abundance: -; v_gene: TRBV9; d_gene: -; j_gene: TRBJ1-1; CDR3aa: CASSVVTGYMNTEAFF; CDR3nt: TGTGCCAGCAGCGTAGTCACAGGCTACATGAACACTGAAGCTTTCTTT
abundance: -; v_gene: TRBV7-8; d_gene: -; j_gene: TRBJ1-1; CDR3aa: CASSINQGGSTEAFF; CDR3nt: TGTGCCAGCAGCATTAATCAGGGTGGCTCCACTGAAGCTTTCTTT
abundance: -; v_gene: TRBV27; d_gene: -; j_gene: TRBJ1-2; CDR3aa: CASSSRLRERGGGYTF; CDR3nt: TGTGCCAGCAGTTCCAGACTCCGGGAGCGGGGGGGTGGCTACACCTTC
abundance: -; v_gene: TRBV19; d_gene: TRBD1; j_gene: TRBJ1-5; CDR3aa: CASSIDRTGGVDQPQHF; CDR3nt: TGTGCCAGTAGTATAGATCGGACAGGGGGTGTCGATCAGCCCCAGCATTTT
abundance: -; v_gene: TRBV30; d_gene: -; j_gene: TRBJ1-6; CDR3aa: CAWSHQTSSYNSPLHF; CDR3nt: TGTGCCTGGAGTCACCAAACCAGCTCCTATAATTCACCCCTCCACTTT
abundance: -; v_gene: TRBV19; d_gene: TRBD1; j_gene: TRBJ1-5; CDR3aa: CASSKRTGGDGNQPQHF; CDR3nt: TGTGCCAGTAGTAAAAGGACAGGGGGGGACGGCAATCAGCCCCAGCATTTT
abundance: -; v_gene: TRBV29-1; d_gene: -; j_gene: TRBJ2-3; CDR3aa: CSVVLAEENTDTQYF; CDR3nt: TGCAGCGTTGTCTTAGCGGAGGAAAACACAGATACGCAGTATTTT
abundance: -; v_gene: TRBV6-1; d_gene: -; j_gene: TRBJ2-1; CDR3aa: CASSDPHGSIYNEQFF; CDR3nt: TGTGCCAGCAGTGACCCACACGGGAGCATCTACAATGAGCAGTTCTTC
abundance: -; v_gene: TRBV2; d_gene: TRBD1; j_gene: TRBJ1-4; CDR3aa: CASSEHRGNEKLFF; CDR3nt: TGTGCCAGCAGTGAACACAGGGGAAACGAAAAACTGTTTTTT
abundance: -; v_gene: TRBV14; d_gene: TRBD1; j_gene: TRBJ2-7; CDR3aa: CASSRGTVPSYEQYF; CDR3nt: TGTGCCAGCAGCCGAGGGACAGTGCCATCCTACGAGCAGTACTTC
abundance: once; v_gene: TRBV27; d_gene: TRBD1; j_gene: TRBJ1-2; CDR3aa: CASSLKTGLPNYGYTF; CDR3nt: TGTGCCAGCAGTCTAAAGACAGGGCTGCCTAACTATGGCTACACCTTC
abundance: -; v_gene: TRBV5-1; d_gene: -; j_gene: TRBJ1-1; CDR3aa: CASSLTVNTEAFF; CDR3nt: TGCGCCAGCAGTTTGACAGTGAACACTGAAGCTTTCTTT
abundance: -; v_gene: TRBV28; d_gene: -; j_gene: TRBJ1-5; CDR3aa: CASRQNNQPQHF; CDR3nt: TGTGCCAGTCGACAGAACAATCAGCCCCAGCATTTT
abundance: once; v_gene: TRBV2; d_gene: TRBD2; j_gene: TRBJ2-3; CDR3aa: CASSAGLAGNTDTQYF; CDR3nt: TGTGCCAGCAGTGCGGGACTAGCGGGGAACACAGATACGCAGTATTTT
abundance: -; v_gene: TRBV15; d_gene: -; j_gene: TRBJ1-1; CDR3aa: CATSRVQNTEAFF; CDR3nt: TGTGCCACCAGCAGAGTTCAGAACACTGAAGCTTTCTTT
abundance: -; v_gene: TRBV3-1/TRBV3-2; d_gene: -; j_gene: TRBJ2-6; CDR3aa: CASSPPPDSGANVLTF; CDR3nt: TGTGCCAGCAGCCCGCCCCCAGACTCTGGGGCCAACGTCCTGACTTTC
abundance: -; v_gene: TRBV24-1; d_gene: TRBD2; j_gene: TRBJ2-3; CDR3aa: CATSAQPGGYEDTQYF; CDR3nt: TGTGCCACCAGTGCCCAACCGGGGGGGTATGAAGATACGCAGTATTTT
abundance: -; v_gene: TRBV7-2; d_gene: -; j_gene: TRBJ2-2; CDR3aa: CASSLARVATGELFF; CDR3nt: TGTGCCAGCAGCTTAGCGCGGGTAGCCACCGGGGAGCTGTTTTTT
abundance: -; v_gene: TRBV29-1; d_gene: TRBD1; j_gene: TRBJ1-6; CDR3aa: CSVSEGADSPLHF; CDR3nt: TGCAGCGTATCGGAGGGGGCTGATTCACCCCTCCACTTT
abundance: -; v_gene: TRBV7-8; d_gene: TRBD2; j_gene: TRBJ2-7; CDR3aa: CASSPYAREKSYEQYF; CDR3nt: TGTGCCAGCAGCCCTTATGCGCGGGAGAAGTCCTACGAGCAGTACTTC
abundance: few; v_gene: TRBV30; d_gene: -; j_gene: TRBJ2-5; CDR3aa: CAWSLETQYF; CDR3nt: TGTGCCTGGAGTCTGGAGACCCAGTACTTC
abundance: once; v_gene: TRBV6-5; d_gene: -; j_gene: TRBJ1-3; CDR3aa: CASSLGVSGNTIYF; CDR3nt: TGTGCCAGCAGCCTAGGGGTCTCTGGAAACACCATATATTTT